This T cell receptor (beta chain) appears in the sequencing data of a study of blood T cell repertoires in COVID-19. Background on the study: COVID-19 samples, acute and convalescent, were from the United States, Italy and Spain.

Enrolled through a virtual design, the participants were between roughly 18 and 89 years of age and came from roughly 22 US areas. Each recovered donor of Cohort 3 presented with two negative PCRs, clearance, or symptom resolution. Some clones are missing from TCRdb's copy, which holds only in-frame ones; the method was immunoSEQ multiplex PCR. The sample shows roughly 170,000 clones, more than 70% of them seen only once. The CDR3 has 17 amino acids. The V gene's germline CDR1 is SGHDT and CDR2 YYEEEE. Unmatched junction bases numbered 9, after V lost 4 bases and J lost 0 bases. This sequence was found in a man in his fifties or sixties who had recovered from COVID-19. Sequencing was carried out using PBMCs or T cells enriched from blood (not recorded which). This chain uses TRBV5-6 with TRBJ1-4, with 7 nucleotides matching TRBD1. CDR3: CASSRGDRSATNEKLFF. In DNA, the CDR3 is TGTGCCAGCAGCCGCGGGGACAGATCTGCAACTAATGAAAAACTGTTTTTT.